This TCR beta chain was identified during a study of beta chain features in type 1 diabetes. Study-wide results and caveats: Whether HLA type affects TCRB rearrangement stayed undetermined in the present work.

V was pared by 1 base and J by 10 bases, with 6 bases of the junction left unmatched. The CDR3 is 13 amino acids. Germline assignment: CDR1 SGHVS and CDR2 FQNEAQ. This clone was counted only a few times. Its antigen is unknown. Reverse transcription of all isolated RNA meant that expressed TCRB transcripts were sequenced. The protocol was immunoSEQ multiplex PCR, while the TCRdb copy is restricted to in-frame clones and leaves out a portion. The sample holds roughly 500,000 clones, 9.5% to 12% seen once. The chain is built from TRBV7-8 and TRBJ1-1; 7 bases map to TRBD1. Sequenced material: naive CD4+ T cells from blood. The sequence was collected from a woman aged 18 to 35 in good health. CDR3 bases: TGTGCCAGCAGCTTAGTCGACAGGGCTTTAGCTTTCTTT. Translation: CASSLVDRALAFF.